The subject of this entry is one TCR beta chain. The antigen is undetermined. The CDR3 is 13 residues long. Germline lookup yields CDR1 SGDLS and CDR2 YYNGEE. The V gene lost 4 bases and the J gene lost 3 bases, with 10 bases spanning the gap. This record comes from a study of cytomegalovirus exposure and HLA in healthy donors. Amplification used 60 Vbeta primers and 13 Jbeta primers. Clones were sequenced by immunoSEQ multiplex PCR, and TCRdb holds only the in-frame ones, with some missing. The sample shows 140,000 to 150,000 clones, 65% to 85% of them seen only once. General observations from the study: Rarity characterized most TCR sequences, yet some public TCRs appeared in many donors.

The V gene is TRBV9, the J gene TRBJ1-2; maybe TRBD1 (5 bases). The sequence derives from a male donor in good health and CMV-seronegative. The sample consisted of PBMCs. CDR3 DNA: TGTGCCAGCAGCTTGGGAGGGGACTATGGCTACACCTTC. This gives the protein CASSLGGDYGYTF.